This record looks at one TCR beta chain sequence and its context. These data are taken from a study of blood T cell repertoires in COVID-19. Generated by immunoSEQ multiplex PCR, the TCRdb table keeps only in-frame clones and is missing some. The sample consists of some 200,000 clones, approximately 90% of them appearing once. Trimming removed 5 bases from V and 4 bases from J, with 12 bases in between. The CDR3 covers 13 residues. Germline V gene sequence: CDR1 SGHTA, CDR2 FQGNSA. Sequenced material: PBMCs or T cells enriched from blood (not recorded which). V and J are TRBV7-2 and TRBJ2-7; TRBD1 might be the D (6 bases). This TCR was recovered from a woman between 18 and 29 years old who had recovered from COVID-19. The CDR3 protein is CASSTIQGYEQYF. CDR3 sequence (DNA): TGTGCCAGCAGCACCATACAGGGTTACGAGCAGTACTTC.